Each of the 14 T cell receptor beta chains below was sequenced from the same sample in a study of T-cell reconstitution after alpha-beta-depleted transplantation in children. Preparing the TCRbeta library involved the use of unique molecular identifiers. TCRdb re-called the PCR reads with MiXCR, one entry per CDR3 protein. Among hundreds of thousands of distinct CDR3 sequences listed, 10% to 15% were seen once. The sequencing here drew on PBMCs, mostly from graft donor cells, taken 360 days after TCRalphabeta/CD19-depleted stem cell transplant. Receptor source: a male patient younger than 18 who had a stem cell transplant for acute myeloid leukemia, so the T cells may come from the graft donor.

This sequence joins TRBV28 and TRBJ2-7; possibly TRBD2 for D (5 bases). Germline V lookup: CDR1 MDHEN, CDR2 SYDVKM. V dropped 3 bases and J dropped 0 bases, with 15 bases sitting between them. The CDR3 spans 16 residues. The CDR3 DNA sequence: TGTGCCAGCAGTTTTAGGACCGGACGGGGCTCCTACGAGCAGTACTTC. The encoded protein is CASSFRTGRGSYEQYF.

The rearrangement uses TRBV9 and TRBJ2-2, with 8 bases identical to TRBD2. V shed 2 bases, J shed 7 bases, and the junction held 7 bases outside the gene matches. CDR1 is SGDLS, CDR2 YYNGEE, per germline. The CDR3 contains 15 residues. CDR3 in amino acids: CASSVSGINLGELFF. CDR3 coding DNA: TGTGCCAGCAGCGTTAGCGGGATTAATCTCGGGGAGCTGTTTTTT.

In this sample, this clonotype turned up many times. The genes are TRBV4-3 and TRBJ2-5; 7 bases line up with TRBD1. V lost 2 bases to trimming and J lost 4 bases; unmatched junction nucleotides: 1. Germline V gene lookup returns CDR1 LGHNA and CDR2 YSLEER. This CDR3 has 13 amino acids. The CDR3 coding sequence is TGCGCCAGCAGCCAACGACAGGGAGAGACCCAGTACTTC. Protein sequence: CASSQRQGETQYF.

In this sample, this clonotype turned up many times. V gene TRBV12-3 or TRBV12-4 combines with J gene TRBJ2-3; D is possibly TRBD1 or TRBD2 (5 bases each). This CDR3 has 14 residues. Trimming removed 4 bases from V and 0 bases from J, with 8 bases in between. DNA of the CDR3: TGTGCCAGCAGTTCCAGGGACAGCACAGATACGCAGTATTTT. Protein sequence: CASSSRDSTDTQYF.

The sample holds a few counts of this clonotype. V gene TRBV28 combines with J gene TRBJ2-5; 14 bases are a match to TRBD2. The V gene's germline CDR1 is MDHEN and CDR2 SYDVKM. The CDR3 spans 17 residues. With V trimmed by 4 bases and J by 5 bases, 9 bases remained unmatched. CDR3 nucleotide sequence: TGTGCCAGCAGTTCCTCGACTAGCGGGAGGGCCGGGGAGACCCAGTACTTC. Its protein is CASSSSTSGRAGETQYF.

This clonotype was seen a handful of times. V is TRBV20-1 and J is TRBJ2-6; D remains ambiguous. The CDR3 contains 16 residues. In germline, CDR1 is DFQATT, CDR2 SNEGSKA (reference sequence). Trimming left V 0 bases short and J 0 bases short, with 9 bases between. The CDR3 DNA reads as TGCAGTGCTAGAGAACACGACGGCTCTGGGGCCAACGTCCTGACTTTC. Translated: CSAREHDGSGANVLTF.

J is TRBJ2-6 and V is TRBV25-1, with D possibly TRBD1 on 6 matching bases. The CDR3 is 15 amino acids. Germline V lookup: CDR1 MGHDK, CDR2 SYGVNS. Trimming removed 4 bases from V and 1 base from J, with 8 bases in between. Written as DNA, the CDR3 is TGTGCCAGCAGTGTCACAGGGTCTGGGGCCAACGTCCTGACTTTC. This codes for CASSVTGSGANVLTF.

The chain uses TRBV21-1 and TRBJ2-4; the D segment call TRBD1 is taken from the table without a DNA check. TRBV21-1 is an annotated pseudogene. The CDR3 is 14 residues long. This chain's CDR3 is CAVSRQRIKNIQYF. The CDR3 DNA reads as TGTGCCGTCTCACGACAGAGGATAAAAAACATTCAGTACTTC.

The gene calls are TRBV24-1 and TRBJ2-7; tentatively, D is TRBD1 (6 bases). This CDR3 is 16 amino acids long. CDR1 and CDR2 (germline): KGHDR, SFDVKD. The germline V and J ends were trimmed by 0 bases and 2 bases, with 13 bases remaining between them. CDR3 amino acids: CATSDLRSQGAYEQYF. For the CDR3, the DNA is TGTGCCACCAGTGATTTGCGATCACAGGGAGCCTACGAGCAGTACTTC.

This clonotype was counted a few times. This sequence joins TRBV7-9 and TRBJ2-1; D is uncertain. Germline CDR1 reads SEHNR; CDR2 reads FQNEAQ (reference sequence). This CDR3 comprises 15 residues. The V end was cut by 8 bases, the J end by 5 bases, with 19 bases between. The CDR3 nucleotides are TGTGCCAGCCTTTCGCCCAGGTCTGGTGACAATGAGCAGTTCTTC. Residues: CASLSPRSGDNEQFF.

There are a few counts of this clonotype. This chain links TRBV12-3 or TRBV12-4 with TRBJ1-5, with 8 bases fitting TRBD1. The length of the CDR3 is 15 residues. V lost 5 bases, J lost 6 bases, and 9 bases stayed unmatched. CDR3 region: CASSGGQGVRQPQHF. DNA of the CDR3: TGTGCCAGCAGTGGCGGACAGGGCGTGCGTCAGCCCCAGCATTTT.

The CDR3 spells CSAPGGARSTGELFF. The CDR3 DNA is TGCAGTGCTCCCGGGGGGGCTAGGTCCACCGGGGAGCTGTTTTTT. The rearrangement links TRBV20-1 to TRBJ2-2, with 8 positions matching TRBD2. CDR3 size: 15 residues. V dropped 5 bases and J dropped 4; count of bases not matched to a gene: 9. In germline, CDR1 is DFQATT, CDR2 SNEGSKA (reference sequence).

Only a few counts were recorded for this clonotype. The chain has TRBV20-1 and TRBJ2-1; TRBD2 matches 10 bases. J lost 0 bases, V lost 3 bases, and 8 bases had no gene match. The CDR3 consists of 17 residues. Germline V gives CDR1 DFQATT, CDR2 SNEGSKA (reference sequence). In nucleotides, the CDR3 is TGCAGTGCTAGGCCTAGCGGGAGATGGTTCTCCTACAATGAGCAGTTCTTC. Translated, it gives CSARPSGRWFSYNEQFF.

The chain joins TRBV29-1 to TRBJ2-7; D not resolved. Trimming left V 4 bases short and J 7 bases short, with 8 bases between. Germline-derived CDR1 and CDR2 are SQVTM and ANQGSEA. CDR3 size: 10 residues. The CDR3 sequence is CSVGNGEQYF. The DNA of the CDR3 is TGCAGCGTTGGGAACGGGGAGCAGTACTTC.